The following is a T cell receptor (beta chain) sequence with its context. The antigen is unknown. This entry belongs to a study of cytomegalovirus exposure and HLA in healthy donors. Overall study findings and caveats: Within a later analysis, the majority of CMV-associated TCR beta chains appeared HLA-restricted. As was reported, the classifier diagnosed cytomegalovirus status with high specificity and sensitivity. With DRB1 most and HLA-C fewest, TCR association rates differed between HLA loci in a later analysis.

Germline V gene sequence: CDR1 SEHNR, CDR2 FQNEAQ (reference sequence). With 1 base clipped from V and 7 bases from J, the junction kept 3 bases outside the gene matches. The CDR3 length is 14 residues. PCR amplification relied on 60 Vbeta primers (plus 13 Jbeta primers). Sequencing was performed with immunoSEQ multiplex PCR; in TCRdb, only in-frame clones are kept and a portion is missing. The top ten clones hold 7.4% of a sample with approximately 160,000 clones, 75% to 85% of them seen once. The clonotype originates from a male donor in good health and CMV-seropositive. The chain uses TRBV7-9 and TRBJ1-4; 7 nucleotides agree with TRBD1. Sequenced material: PBMCs. Written as DNA, the CDR3 is TGTGCCAGCAGCTTAGACAGGGGATTTGAAAAACTGTTTTTT. Amino acids: CASSLDRGFEKLFF.